The 28 T cell receptor beta chains given below trace back to one sample, sequenced in a study of identical twins. In TCRdb, the 5' RACE reads were re-called with MiXCR into one record per CDR3 protein. The sample includes under 1 million distinct CDR3 sequences, more than 9% of them seen just once. This sample was shared with a second study, whose subject was yellow fever vaccine responses in identical twins.

The sample was PBMCs. The receptors shown here come from a young woman in good health.

This clonotype came up a few times. The chain has TRBV4-2 and TRBJ2-3; 13 positions agree with TRBD2. The germline CDR1 and CDR2 sequences are LGHNA and YNFKEQ. The junction had 17 bases not matched to a gene; V was cut back by 2 bases and J by 0 bases. CDR3 length: 22 residues. The CDR3 DNA reads TGTGCCAGCAGCCAAACCAAACCGGGACTAGCGGGACCGGGTTCTAGCACAGATACGCAGTATTTT. It is translated as CASSQTKPGLAGPGSSTDTQYF.

This sequence joins TRBV29-1 and TRBJ2-5; TRBD1 agrees at 8 bases. Trimming removed 7 bases from V and 1 base from J; junction bases left unmatched: 8. The length of the CDR3 is 14 residues. The germline gives CDR1 SQVTM, CDR2 ANQGSEA. CDR3 region: CSAKLGTGQETQYF. The CDR3 DNA sequence: TGCAGCGCCAAACTAGGGACAGGCCAAGAGACCCAGTACTTC.

This clonotype was counted ten times or more. As DNA, the CDR3 is TGCAGCGTTGGTCGGACCGCCGGATACACTGAAGCTTTCTTT. This sequence encodes CSVGRTAGYTEAFF. The chain links TRBV29-1 to TRBJ1-1; D gene unclear. V was trimmed by 4 bases and J by 3 bases, leaving 15 bases between them. Germline-derived CDR1 and CDR2 are SQVTM and ANQGSEA. This CDR3 has 14 amino acids.

This clonotype was observed many times. V is TRBV6-5 and J is TRBJ1-1; D not certain. The V and J ends lost 4 bases and 3 bases respectively, with 18 bases between them. This CDR3 region has 16 residues. Germline-derived CDR1 and CDR2 are MNHEY and SVGAGI. This CDR3 reads CASSSYMSRRDTEAFF. The CDR3 DNA reads TGTGCCAGCAGTTCCTACATGTCCCGGCGGGACACTGAAGCTTTCTTT.

This clonotype was recorded once. The V call is TRBV7-9, the J call TRBJ2-7; TRBD1 aligns across 7 bases. CDR3 length: 14 amino acids. Per germline, CDR1 SEHNR and CDR2 FQNEAQ (reference sequence). V was clipped by 6 bases and J by 3 bases; unmatched bases: 8. CDR3 amino acids: CASRSGDRGYEQYF. DNA of the CDR3: TGTGCCAGCAGGTCAGGGGACAGAGGCTACGAGCAGTACTTC.

The chain employs TRBV12-3 or TRBV12-4 and TRBJ2-7; 7 positions match TRBD2. The CDR3 consists of 14 residues. With 7 bases clipped from V and 6 bases from J, the junction kept 12 bases outside the gene matches. The CDR3 DNA reads as TGTGCCAGCACAGTGTGGGGGAGGGTCGGCGAGCAGTACTTC. It yields the protein CASTVWGRVGEQYF.

This clonotype was seen a handful of times. The gene calls are TRBV11-2 and TRBJ2-5, with TRBD2 matching 9 bases. The V gene end was trimmed by 3 bases and the J gene end by 7 bases; junction bases not matched to a gene: 15. The CDR3 totals 17 residues. CDR1 SGHAT and CDR2 FQNNGV come from the germline V gene. CDR3 sequence (DNA): TGTGCCAGCAGCTTTTCTAGCGGGGCGAACCCGACGGGGACCCAGTACTTC. It specifies CASSFSSGANPTGTQYF. Together with reference TRBV11-2 and TRBJ2-5, the CDR3 gives the full variable domain: EAGVAQSPRYKIIEKRQSVAFWCNPISGHATLYWYQQILGQGPKLLIQFQNNGVVDDSQLPKDRFSAERLKGVDSTLKIQPAKLEDSAVYLCASSFSSGANPTGTQYFGPGTRLLVL.

The chain employs TRBV2 and TRBJ2-1; TRBD1 matches 8 bases. The CDR3 contains 15 residues. The germline V gene encodes CDR1 SNHLY and CDR2 FYNNEI. Trimming removed 3 bases from V and 5 bases from J; junction bases left unmatched: 6. The CDR3 DNA is TGTGCCAGCAGTGATAACAGGGGGATTCACAATGAGCAGTTCTTC. Encoded protein: CASSDNRGIHNEQFF.

This clonotype was seen repeatedly, ten times or more. This chain connects TRBV10-3 to TRBJ2-1; D is possibly TRBD1 (6 bases). The germline V gene has CDR1 ENHRY and CDR2 SYGVKD. Between the trimmed V and J ends, which lost 6 bases and 8 bases, there was a span of 17 bases. This CDR3 has 14 residues. The chain's CDR3 is CAISHGPGEDEQFF. In DNA, the CDR3 is TGTGCCATCAGCCATGGACCAGGGGAAGATGAGCAGTTCTTC.

This clonotype was found a few times. A junction end diverges from the germline sequence, so it may reflect a read error. The V gene is TRBV6-2 or TRBV6-3, the J gene TRBJ2-2; D is perhaps TRBD2 (5 bases). The germline V gene has CDR1 MNHEY and CDR2 SVGEGT. The CDR3 extends over 19 amino acids. This CDR3 is CASSHSARRRVRDTGELFF. CDR3 sequence (DNA): TGTGCCAGCAGTCACTCGGCAAGGAGGCGTGTTCGTGACACCGGGGAGCTGTTTTTT.

This clonotype was recorded a few times. The chain couples TRBV5-1 to TRBJ2-3, with TRBD1 as a possible D gene (5 bases). Germline values: CDR1 SGHRS, CDR2 YFSETQ. With 4 bases removed from V and 2 bases from J, the gap between germline ends came to 17 bases. This CDR3 has 16 amino acids. CDR3 residues: CASSAPPDKSTDTQYF. In DNA, the CDR3 is TGCGCCAGCAGCGCCCCGCCGGACAAGTCCACAGATACGCAGTATTTT.

V usage is TRBV11-2 and J usage is TRBJ1-3; the D gene is possibly TRBD1 (6 bases). The V end was cut by 4 bases, the J end by 4 bases, with 11 bases between. CDR1 is SGHAT and CDR2 is FQNNGV in the germline V gene. The CDR3 covers 14 residues. This chain's CDR3 is CASSYRDKGNTIYF. The CDR3 DNA reads TGTGCCAGCAGCTACCGGGACAAAGGAAACACCATATATTTT.

This clonotype occurred many times. V gene TRBV3-1 combines with J gene TRBJ1-6; possible D gene TRBD1, 5 bases. The germline V gene has CDR1 LGHDT and CDR2 YNNKEL (reference sequence). The CDR3 is 12 amino acids. Trimming pared 3 bases from V and 9 bases from J, leaving 6 bases between. CDR3 nucleotide sequence: TGTGCCAGCAGCCACGGGGGTTCACCCCTCCACTTT. The encoded protein is CASSHGGSPLHF.

This clonotype was found a few times. In DNA, the CDR3 is TGCAGTGCTAGTCACAGGGTCTACGAGCAGTACGTC. As protein: CSASHRVYEQYV. The chain combines TRBV20-1 with TRBJ2-7; possibly TRBD1 for D (6 bases). Trimming cost V 3 bases and J 3 bases, with 9 bases left between them. The CDR3 contains 12 residues. CDR1 is DFQATT, CDR2 SNEGSKA, per germline (reference sequence).

The chain combines TRBV6-5 with TRBJ2-5; D is unclear. Germline CDR1 reads MNHEY; CDR2 reads SVGAGI. There are 14 residues in the CDR3. The V end lost 0 bases, the J end lost 7 bases, and 12 bases lay between the germline ends. The CDR3 DNA reads TGTGCCAGCAGTTACTCAGGGTCATGGGGGACCCAGTACTTC. Residues: CASSYSGSWGTQYF.

This clonotype was found a few times. V and J are TRBV5-1 and TRBJ2-2; the D is unclear. The length of the CDR3 is 13 residues. Trimming stripped 4 bases from V and 6 bases from J, with 10 bases between. The germline V gene has CDR1 SGHRS and CDR2 YFSETQ. CDR3 DNA sequence: TGCGCCAGCAGCCCAACAAACTCCGGGGAGCTGTTTTTT. Amino acids: CASSPTNSGELFF.

This clonotype occurred a few times. The chain employs TRBV27 and TRBJ1-5; D uncertain. V was trimmed by 3 bases and J by 0 bases, leaving 9 bases between them. Germline loops: CDR1 MNHEY, CDR2 SMNVEV (reference sequence). The CDR3 has 15 residues. The CDR3 reads CASSFSRHSNQPQHF. CDR3 coding DNA: TGTGCCAGCAGTTTTTCCAGGCATAGCAATCAGCCCCAGCATTTT.

The chain uses TRBV7-2 and TRBJ2-3, with 14 bases identical to TRBD2. After removal of 5 bases from V and 5 bases from J, the junction contained 9 bases not matched to a gene. This CDR3 comprises 17 residues. Per the germline V gene, CDR1 is SGHTA and CDR2 is FQGNSA. CDR3 in DNA: TGTGCCAGCAGCCCCCAGACTAGCGGGAGGGCCGGAGATACGCAGTATTTT. Translating gives CASSPQTSGRAGDTQYF.

This clonotype has only a few counts. The chain uses TRBV20-1 and TRBJ1-6; D is uncertain. Between the trimmed V and J ends, which lost 4 bases and 4 bases, there was a span of 11 bases. Germline CDR1 DFQATT, CDR2 SNEGSKA (reference sequence). The CDR3 runs to 14 residues. The CDR3 is CSATVGQYNSPLHF. The CDR3 nucleotides read TGCAGTGCTACCGTCGGGCAGTATAATTCACCCCTCCACTTT.

There are a few counts of this clonotype. V usage is TRBV28 and J usage is TRBJ2-5; TRBD1 matches at 11 bases. The CDR3 totals 18 residues. CDR1 and CDR2 from the germline V gene are MDHEN and SYDVKM. V lost 5 bases, J lost 4 bases, and 15 bases stayed unmatched. CDR3 sequence reads: CASSRGRTGGLFRETQYF. The CDR3 DNA is TGTGCCAGCAGTAGGGGCCGGACAGGGGGCCTTTTTAGAGAGACCCAGTACTTC.

This chain connects TRBV5-1 to TRBJ2-1, with 8 bases fitting TRBD2. The germline gives CDR1 SGHRS, CDR2 YFSETQ. The V and J ends lost 6 bases and 4 bases, in that order; junction bases with no gene match: 18. This CDR3 is 18 amino acids long. In DNA form, the CDR3 reads TGCGCCAGCACCTCCCGGGCGGTAGCGGGACCCACATACAATGAGCAGTTCTTC. Residues: CASTSRAVAGPTYNEQFF. Using reference TRBV5-1 and TRBJ2-1 for the parts outside the CDR3, the full variable domain is KAGVTQTPRYLIKTRGQQVTLSCSPISGHRSVSWYQQTPGQGLQFLFEYFSETQRNKGNFPGRFSGRQFSNSRSEMNVSTLELGDSALYLCASTSRAVAGPTYNEQFFGPGTRLTVL.

J is TRBJ2-1 and V is TRBV7-9, with 8 nucleotides matching TRBD2. V lost 5 bases to trimming and J lost 8 bases; unmatched junction nucleotides: 14. CDR3 length: 16 residues. Per the germline V gene, CDR1 is SEHNR and CDR2 is FQNEAQ (reference sequence). The CDR3 protein is CASSGSGNSPFHEQFF. CDR3 sequence (DNA): TGTGCCAGCAGCGGTAGCGGGAATAGCCCCTTCCATGAGCAGTTCTTC.

This clonotype was counted at least ten times. Germline is not matched at one junction end, which may reflect a read error. The CDR3 DNA follows: TGCAGCGCTGAACTAGCGGGTGCCTACGAGCAGTACTTC. It yields the protein CSAELAGAYEQYF. V is TRBV29-1 and J is TRBJ2-7, with 9 positions matching TRBD2. This CDR3 spans 13 amino acids. Germline CDR1 is SQVTM and CDR2 is ANQGSEA.

This clonotype occurred a few times. The CDR3 sequence: CASSPRDFGNTQYF. The CDR3 DNA is TGTGCCAGCAGCCCCCGGGACTTCGGGAATACGCAGTATTTT. V is TRBV7-9 and J is TRBJ2-3; D perhaps matches TRBD2 (6 bases). The germline gives CDR1 SEHNR, CDR2 FQNEAQ (reference sequence). This CDR3 spans 14 amino acids. V was shortened by 5 bases and J by 7 bases, with 16 bases between the two germline ends.

The chain combines TRBV11-2 with TRBJ2-5; 7 bases map to TRBD2. V dropped 1 base and J dropped 5; count of bases not matched to a gene: 7. The CDR3 consists of 15 residues. The germline V gene has CDR1 SGHAT and CDR2 FQNNGV. The CDR3 DNA reads as TGTGCCAGCAGCTTAGTTGGCGGGGGTTTCGAGACCCAGTACTTC. It encodes CASSLVGGGFETQYF. Full variable domain (outside the CDR3, taken from reference TRBV11-2 and TRBJ2-5): EAGVAQSPRYKIIEKRQSVAFWCNPISGHATLYWYQQILGQGPKLLIQFQNNGVVDDSQLPKDRFSAERLKGVDSTLKIQPAKLEDSAVYLCASSLVGGGFETQYFGPGTRLLVL.

This clonotype occurred a few times. The chain joins TRBV2 to TRBJ2-5; TRBD2 is a possible D gene (5 bases). Per the germline V gene, CDR1 is SNHLY and CDR2 is FYNNEI. V lost 7 bases and J 3 bases, leaving 9 bases between the germline ends. This CDR3 region has 12 residues. CDR3 amino acids: CASTGLEETQYF. The CDR3 nucleotides read TGTGCCAGCACGGGATTGGAAGAGACCCAGTACTTC.

This clonotype was seen ten or more times. In DNA form, the CDR3 reads TGTGCCAGCAGTTTATGGACAGATACGCAGTATTTT. It is translated as CASSLWTDTQYF. The chain links TRBV12-3 or TRBV12-4 to TRBJ2-3; D remains ambiguous. Between the trimmed V and J ends, which lost 2 bases and 3 bases, there was a span of 3 bases. The CDR3 sequence is 12 residues long.

This rearrangement joins TRBV6-5 to TRBJ2-2; 12 bases align to TRBD2. This CDR3 contains 16 residues. Germline V gene data show CDR1 as MNHEY and CDR2 as SVGAGI. V dropped 2 bases and J dropped 3; count of bases not matched to a gene: 1. CDR3 sequence reads: CASSYGLAGYTGELFF. DNA for the CDR3: TGTGCCAGCAGTTACGGACTAGCGGGATACACCGGGGAGCTGTTTTTT.